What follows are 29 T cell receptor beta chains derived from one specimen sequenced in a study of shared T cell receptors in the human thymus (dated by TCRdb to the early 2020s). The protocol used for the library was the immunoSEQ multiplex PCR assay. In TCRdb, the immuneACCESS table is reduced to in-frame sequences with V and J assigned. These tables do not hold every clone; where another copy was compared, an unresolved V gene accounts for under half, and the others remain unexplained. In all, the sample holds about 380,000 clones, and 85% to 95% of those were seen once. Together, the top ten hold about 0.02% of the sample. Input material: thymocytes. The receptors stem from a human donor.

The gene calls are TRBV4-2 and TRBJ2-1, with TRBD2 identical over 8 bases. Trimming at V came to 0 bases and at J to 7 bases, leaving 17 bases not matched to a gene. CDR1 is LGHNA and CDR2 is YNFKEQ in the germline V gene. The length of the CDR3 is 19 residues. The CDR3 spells CASSQDRSGGPFSKNEQFF. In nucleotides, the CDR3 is TGTGCCAGCAGCCAAGATAGATCGGGAGGGCCGTTTAGTAAGAATGAGCAGTTCTTC.

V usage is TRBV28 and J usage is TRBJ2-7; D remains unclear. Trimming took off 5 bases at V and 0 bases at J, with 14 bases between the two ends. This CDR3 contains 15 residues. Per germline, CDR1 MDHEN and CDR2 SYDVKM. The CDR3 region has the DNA TGTGCCAGCAGTCTTCCCGACGCCCGCTCCTACGAGCAGTACTTC. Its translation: CASSLPDARSYEQYF.

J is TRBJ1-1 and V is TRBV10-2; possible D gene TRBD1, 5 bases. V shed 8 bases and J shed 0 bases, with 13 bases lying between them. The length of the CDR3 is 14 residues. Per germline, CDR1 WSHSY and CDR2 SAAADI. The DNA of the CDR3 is TGCGCCAGCCGGGACGCTAATATGAACACTGAAGCTTTCTTT. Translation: CASRDANMNTEAFF.

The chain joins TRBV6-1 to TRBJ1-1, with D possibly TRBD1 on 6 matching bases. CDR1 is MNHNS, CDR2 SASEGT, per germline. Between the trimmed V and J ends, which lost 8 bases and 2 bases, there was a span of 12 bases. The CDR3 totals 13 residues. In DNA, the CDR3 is TGTGCCAGCGTCCGGGACAAAAACACTGAAGCTTTCTTT. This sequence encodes CASVRDKNTEAFF.

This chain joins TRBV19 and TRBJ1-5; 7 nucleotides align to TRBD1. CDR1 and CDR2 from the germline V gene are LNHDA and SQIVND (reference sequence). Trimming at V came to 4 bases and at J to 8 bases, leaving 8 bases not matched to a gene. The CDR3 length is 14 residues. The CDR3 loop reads CASSTTGVGKPQHF. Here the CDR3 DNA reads TGTGCCAGTAGTACCACAGGGGTTGGTAAGCCCCAGCATTTT.

The DNA for the CDR3 is TGTGCCAGCAGTTACCGTCTCGGGAATGAGCAGTTCTTC. Residues: CASSYRLGNEQFF. The chain carries TRBV6-6 and TRBJ2-1; D is uncertain. With 2 bases removed from V and 7 bases from J, the gap between germline ends came to 9 bases. CDR1 and CDR2 from the germline V gene are MNHNY and SVGAGI (reference sequence). This CDR3 has 13 residues.

The CDR3 spells CASSSGPSGAYNEQFF. The DNA for the CDR3 is TGTGCCAGCAGTTCGGGGCCTAGCGGTGCCTACAATGAGCAGTTCTTC. The J gene is TRBJ2-1, the V gene TRBV28, with 7 nucleotides matching TRBD2. The CDR3 length is 16 residues. V lost 4 bases, J lost 2 bases, and 8 bases stayed unmatched. Germline CDR1 MDHEN, CDR2 SYDVKM. The full variable domain, rest sourced from reference TRBV28 and TRBJ2-1, is DVKVTQSSRYLVKRTGEKVFLECVQDMDHENMFWYRQDPGLGLRLIYFSYDVKMKEKGDIPEGYSVSREKKERFSLILESASTNQTSMYLCASSSGPSGAYNEQFFGPGTRLTVL.

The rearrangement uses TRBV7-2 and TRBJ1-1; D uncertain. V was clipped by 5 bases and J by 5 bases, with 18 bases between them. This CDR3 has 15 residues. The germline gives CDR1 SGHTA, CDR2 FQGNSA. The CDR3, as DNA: TGTGCCAGCAGCCATAGAAGGTTTGGGAGAACTGAAGCTTTCTTT. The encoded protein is CASSHRRFGRTEAFF.

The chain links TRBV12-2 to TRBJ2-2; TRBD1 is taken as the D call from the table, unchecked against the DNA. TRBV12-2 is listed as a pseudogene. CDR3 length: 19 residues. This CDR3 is CASRPLGDRGPLGPGELFF. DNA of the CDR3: TGTGCAAGTCGCCCGCTGGGGGACAGGGGGCCCTTGGGGCCCGGGGAGCTGTTTTTT.

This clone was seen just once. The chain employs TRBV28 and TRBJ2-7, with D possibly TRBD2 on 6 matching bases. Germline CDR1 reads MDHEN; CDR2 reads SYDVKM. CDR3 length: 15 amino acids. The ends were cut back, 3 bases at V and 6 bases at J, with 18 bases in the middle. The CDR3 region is CASSLRRRESSEQYF. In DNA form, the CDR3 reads TGTGCCAGCAGTTTGAGGAGGAGGGAGTCGAGCGAGCAGTACTTC.

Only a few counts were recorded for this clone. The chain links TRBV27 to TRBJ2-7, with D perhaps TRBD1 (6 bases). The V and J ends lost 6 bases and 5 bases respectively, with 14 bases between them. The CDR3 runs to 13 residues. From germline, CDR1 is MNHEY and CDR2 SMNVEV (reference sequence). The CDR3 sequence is CASRGWGLHEQYF. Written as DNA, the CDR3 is TGTGCCAGCAGAGGATGGGGGCTCCACGAGCAGTACTTC.

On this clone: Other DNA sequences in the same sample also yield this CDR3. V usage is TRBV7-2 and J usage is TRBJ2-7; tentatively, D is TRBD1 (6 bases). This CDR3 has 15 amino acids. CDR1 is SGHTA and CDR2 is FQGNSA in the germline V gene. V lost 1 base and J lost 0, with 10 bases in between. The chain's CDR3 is CASSLDRVSSYEQYF. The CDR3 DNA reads TGTGCCAGCAGCTTAGACAGGGTGAGCTCCTACGAGCAGTACTTC.

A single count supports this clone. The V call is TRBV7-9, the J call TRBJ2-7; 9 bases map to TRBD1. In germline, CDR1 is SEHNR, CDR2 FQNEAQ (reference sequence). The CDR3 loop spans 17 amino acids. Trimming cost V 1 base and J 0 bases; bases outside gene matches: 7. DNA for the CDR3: TGTGCCAGCAGCTTAGACGGGACAGGGCCCCTCTCCTACGAGCAGTACTTC. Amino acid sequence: CASSLDGTGPLSYEQYF.

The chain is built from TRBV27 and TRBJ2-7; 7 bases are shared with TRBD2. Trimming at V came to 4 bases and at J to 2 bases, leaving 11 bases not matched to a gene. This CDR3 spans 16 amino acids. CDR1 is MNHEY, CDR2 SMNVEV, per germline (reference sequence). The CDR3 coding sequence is TGTGCCAGCAGTTACATTCGGCCTAGCGGTACCTACGAGCAGTACTTC. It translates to CASSYIRPSGTYEQYF.

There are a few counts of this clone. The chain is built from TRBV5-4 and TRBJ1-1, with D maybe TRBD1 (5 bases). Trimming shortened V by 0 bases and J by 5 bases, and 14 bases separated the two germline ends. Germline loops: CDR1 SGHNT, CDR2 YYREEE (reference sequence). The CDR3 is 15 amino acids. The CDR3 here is CASSLDQGDVTEAFF. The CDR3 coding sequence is TGTGCCAGCAGCTTGGACCAAGGGGATGTTACTGAAGCTTTCTTT.

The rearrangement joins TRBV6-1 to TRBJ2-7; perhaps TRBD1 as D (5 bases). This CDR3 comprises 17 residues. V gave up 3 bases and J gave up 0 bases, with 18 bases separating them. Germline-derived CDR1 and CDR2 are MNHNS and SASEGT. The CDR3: CASSDPTGPISSYEQYF. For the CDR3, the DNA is TGTGCCAGCAGTGACCCAACAGGTCCTATTAGCTCCTACGAGCAGTACTTC.

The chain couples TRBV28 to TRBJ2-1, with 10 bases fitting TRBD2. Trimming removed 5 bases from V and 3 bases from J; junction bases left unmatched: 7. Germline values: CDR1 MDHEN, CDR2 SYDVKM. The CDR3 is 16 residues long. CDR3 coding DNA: TGTGCCAGCAGTCACGGAAGGACTAGCGGCTACAATGAGCAGTTCTTC. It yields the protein CASSHGRTSGYNEQFF.

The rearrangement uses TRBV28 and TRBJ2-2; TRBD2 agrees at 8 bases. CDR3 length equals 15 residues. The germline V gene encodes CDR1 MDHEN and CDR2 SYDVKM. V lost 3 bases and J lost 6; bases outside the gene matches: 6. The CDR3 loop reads CASSFQVAGSGELFF. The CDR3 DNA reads TGTGCCAGCAGTTTTCAGGTAGCGGGATCCGGGGAGCTGTTTTTT.

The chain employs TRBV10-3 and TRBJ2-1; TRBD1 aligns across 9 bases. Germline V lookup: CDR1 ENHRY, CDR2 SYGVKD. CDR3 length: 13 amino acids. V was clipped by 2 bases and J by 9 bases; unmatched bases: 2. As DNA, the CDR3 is TGTGCCATCAGTGAGCCGACAGGGGGTGAGCAGTTCTTC. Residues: CAISEPTGGEQFF.

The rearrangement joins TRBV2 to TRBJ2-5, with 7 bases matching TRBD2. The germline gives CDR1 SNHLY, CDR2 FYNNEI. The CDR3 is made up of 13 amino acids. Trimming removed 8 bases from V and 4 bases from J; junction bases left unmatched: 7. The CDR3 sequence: CASHLGGRETQYF. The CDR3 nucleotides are TGTGCCAGCCACCTGGGGGGGAGAGAGACCCAGTACTTC.

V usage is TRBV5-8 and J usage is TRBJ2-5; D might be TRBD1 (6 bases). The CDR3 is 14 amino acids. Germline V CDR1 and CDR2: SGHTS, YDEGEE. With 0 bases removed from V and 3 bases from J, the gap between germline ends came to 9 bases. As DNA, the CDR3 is TGTGCCAGCAGCTTGGGCAGGGGAAAAGAGACCCAGTACTTC. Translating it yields CASSLGRGKETQYF. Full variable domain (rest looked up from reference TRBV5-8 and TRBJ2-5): EAGVTQSPTHLIKTRGQQATLRCSPISGHTSVYWYQQALGLGLQFLLWYDEGEERNRGNFPPRFSGRQFPNYSSELNVNALELEDSALYLCASSLGRGKETQYFGPGTRLLVL.

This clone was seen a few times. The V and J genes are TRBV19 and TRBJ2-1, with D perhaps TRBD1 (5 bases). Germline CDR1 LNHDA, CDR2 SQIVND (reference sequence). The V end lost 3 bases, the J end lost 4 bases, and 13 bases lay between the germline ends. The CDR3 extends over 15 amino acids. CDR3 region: CASSISGYPYNEQFF. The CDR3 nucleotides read TGTGCCAGTAGTATTTCAGGGTACCCTTACAATGAGCAGTTCTTC.

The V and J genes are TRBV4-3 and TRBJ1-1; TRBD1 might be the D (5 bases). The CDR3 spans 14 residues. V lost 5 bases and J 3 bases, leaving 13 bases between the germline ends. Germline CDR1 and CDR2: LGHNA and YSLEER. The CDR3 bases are TGCGCCAGCAGCTCAACGTTAGGGGACACTGAAGCTTTCTTT. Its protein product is CASSSTLGDTEAFF.

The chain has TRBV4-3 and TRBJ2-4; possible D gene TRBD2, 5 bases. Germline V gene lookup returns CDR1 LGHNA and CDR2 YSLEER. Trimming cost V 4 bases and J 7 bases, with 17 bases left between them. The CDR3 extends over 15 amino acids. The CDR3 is CASSPRAASRNIQYF. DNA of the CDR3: TGCGCCAGCAGCCCCCGGGCGGCTAGCAGGAACATTCAGTACTTC.

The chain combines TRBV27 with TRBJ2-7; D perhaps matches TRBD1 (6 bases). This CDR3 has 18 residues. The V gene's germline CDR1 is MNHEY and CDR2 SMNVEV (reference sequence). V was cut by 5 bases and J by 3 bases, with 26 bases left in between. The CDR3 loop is CASSASRDNPRGSYEQYF. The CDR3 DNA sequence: TGTGCCAGCAGTGCAAGCCGGGACAACCCCCGGGGAAGCTACGAGCAGTACTTC.

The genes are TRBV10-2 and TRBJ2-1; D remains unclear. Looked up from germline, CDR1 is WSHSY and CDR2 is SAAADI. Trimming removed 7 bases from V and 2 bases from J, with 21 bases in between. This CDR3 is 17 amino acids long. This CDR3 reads CASTPHLAVPPYNEQFF. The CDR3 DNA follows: TGCGCCAGCACTCCTCACCTGGCGGTCCCGCCCTACAATGAGCAGTTCTTC.

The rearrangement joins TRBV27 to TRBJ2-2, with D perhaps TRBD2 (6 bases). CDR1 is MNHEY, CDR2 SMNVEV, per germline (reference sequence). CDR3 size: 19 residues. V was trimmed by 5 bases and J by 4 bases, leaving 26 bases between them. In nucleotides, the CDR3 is TGTGCCAGCAGTACACGGACTAATCTAACGGGAGAGGGCACCGGGGAGCTGTTTTTT. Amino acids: CASSTRTNLTGEGTGELFF.

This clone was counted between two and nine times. The chain's CDR3 is CASSQDRYRLGDNEQFF. CDR3 DNA sequence: TGCGCCAGCAGCCAAGATCGATACAGGTTAGGCGACAATGAGCAGTTCTTC. The gene calls are TRBV4-1 and TRBJ2-1; maybe TRBD1 (5 bases). CDR3 length equals 17 residues. The ends were cut back, 0 bases at V and 5 bases at J, with 17 bases in the middle. Germline CDR1 and CDR2: MGHRA and YSYEKL.

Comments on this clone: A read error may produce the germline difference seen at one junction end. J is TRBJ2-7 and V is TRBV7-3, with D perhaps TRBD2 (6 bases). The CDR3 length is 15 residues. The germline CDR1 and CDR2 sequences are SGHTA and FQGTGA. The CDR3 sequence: CASSLTSKFLYEQYF. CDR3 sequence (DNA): TGTGCCAGCAGCCTAACTAGCAAATTCCTCTACGAGCAGTACTTC.